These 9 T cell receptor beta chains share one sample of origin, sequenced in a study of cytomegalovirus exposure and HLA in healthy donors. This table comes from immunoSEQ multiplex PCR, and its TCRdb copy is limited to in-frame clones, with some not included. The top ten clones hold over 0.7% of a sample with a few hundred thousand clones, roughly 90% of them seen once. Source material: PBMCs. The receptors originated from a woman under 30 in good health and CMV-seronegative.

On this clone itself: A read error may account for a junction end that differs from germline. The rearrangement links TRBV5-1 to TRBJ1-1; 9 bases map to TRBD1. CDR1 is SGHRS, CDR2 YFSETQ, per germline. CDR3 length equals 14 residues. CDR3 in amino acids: CASSFGQGNAEAFF. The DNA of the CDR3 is TGCGCCAGCAGCTTCGGACAGGGGAACGCTGAAGCTTTCTTT.

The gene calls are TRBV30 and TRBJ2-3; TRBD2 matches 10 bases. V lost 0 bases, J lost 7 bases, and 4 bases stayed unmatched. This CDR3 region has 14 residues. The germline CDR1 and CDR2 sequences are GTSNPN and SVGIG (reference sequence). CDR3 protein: CAWSVAGGTNTQYF. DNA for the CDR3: TGTGCCTGGAGTGTAGCGGGAGGGACAAATACGCAGTATTTT.

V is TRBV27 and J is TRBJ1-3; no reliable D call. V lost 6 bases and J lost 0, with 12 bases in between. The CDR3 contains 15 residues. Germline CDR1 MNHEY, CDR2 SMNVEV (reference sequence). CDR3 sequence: CASSFDGNSGNTIYF. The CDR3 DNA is TGTGCCAGCAGCTTCGACGGGAACTCTGGAAACACCATATATTTT.

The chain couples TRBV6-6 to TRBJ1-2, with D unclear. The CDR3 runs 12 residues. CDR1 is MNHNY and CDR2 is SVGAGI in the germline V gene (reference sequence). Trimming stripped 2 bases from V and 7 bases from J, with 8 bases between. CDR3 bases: TGTGCCAGCAGTTACAGGGCGGGTGGCTACACCTTC. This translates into CASSYRAGGYTF.

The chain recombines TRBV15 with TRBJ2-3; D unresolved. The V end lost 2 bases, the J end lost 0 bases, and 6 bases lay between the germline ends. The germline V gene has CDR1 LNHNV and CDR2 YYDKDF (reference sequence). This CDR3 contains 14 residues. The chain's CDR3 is CATSRRQSTDTQYF. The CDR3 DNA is TGTGCCACCAGCAGAAGACAAAGCACAGATACGCAGTATTTT. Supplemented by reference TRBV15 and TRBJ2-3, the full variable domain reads DAMVIQNPRYQVTQFGKPVTLSCSQTLNHNVMYWYQQKSSQAPKLLFHYYDKDFNNEADTPDNFQSRRPNTSFCFLDIRSPGLGDTAMYLCATSRRQSTDTQYFGPGTRLTVL.

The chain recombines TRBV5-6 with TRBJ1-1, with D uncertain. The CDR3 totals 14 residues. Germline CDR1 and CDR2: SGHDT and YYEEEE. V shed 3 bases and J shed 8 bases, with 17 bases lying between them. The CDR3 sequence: CASSSQPQAPEAFF. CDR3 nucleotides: TGTGCCAGCAGCTCACAACCGCAGGCACCCGAAGCTTTCTTT.

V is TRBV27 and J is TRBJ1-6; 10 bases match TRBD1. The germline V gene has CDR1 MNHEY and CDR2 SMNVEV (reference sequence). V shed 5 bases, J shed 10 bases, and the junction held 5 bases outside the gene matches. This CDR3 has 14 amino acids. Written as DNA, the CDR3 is TGTGCCAGCAGTGGGGACAGGGGAAGCTCACCCCTCCACTTT. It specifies CASSGDRGSSPLHF.

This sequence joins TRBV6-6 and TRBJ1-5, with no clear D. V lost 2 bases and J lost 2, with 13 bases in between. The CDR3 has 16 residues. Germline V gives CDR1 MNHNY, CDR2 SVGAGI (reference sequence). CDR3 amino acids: CASSYPRDSRNQPQHF. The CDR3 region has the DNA TGTGCCAGCAGTTACCCCCGGGATTCTCGCAATCAGCCCCAGCATTTT.

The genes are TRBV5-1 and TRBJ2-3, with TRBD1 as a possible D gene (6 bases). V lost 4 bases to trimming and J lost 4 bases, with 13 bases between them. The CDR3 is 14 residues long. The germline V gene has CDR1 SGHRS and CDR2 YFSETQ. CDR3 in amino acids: CASSDAQGADTQYF. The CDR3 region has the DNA TGCGCCAGCAGCGATGCACAGGGCGCAGATACGCAGTATTTT.